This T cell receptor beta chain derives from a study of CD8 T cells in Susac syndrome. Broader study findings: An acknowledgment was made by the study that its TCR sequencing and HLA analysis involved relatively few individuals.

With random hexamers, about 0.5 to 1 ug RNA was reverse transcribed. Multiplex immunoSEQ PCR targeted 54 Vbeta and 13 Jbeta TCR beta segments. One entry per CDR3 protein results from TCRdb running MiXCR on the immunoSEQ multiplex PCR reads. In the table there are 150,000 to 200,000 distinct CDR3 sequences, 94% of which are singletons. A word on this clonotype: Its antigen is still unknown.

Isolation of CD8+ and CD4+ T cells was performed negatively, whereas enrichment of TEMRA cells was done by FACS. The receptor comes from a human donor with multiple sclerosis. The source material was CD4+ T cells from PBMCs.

The CDR3 spells CASSLDLTGGLDYEQYF. The CDR3 nucleotides read TGTGCCAGCAGCTTAGATCTTACCGGGGGGCTAGACTACGAGCAGTACTTC. This chain links TRBV11-2 with TRBJ2-7, with D possibly matching TRBD2 (7 bases). The CDR3 length is 17 residues. CDR1 is SGHAT, CDR2 FQNNGV, per germline. V shed 0 bases and J shed 3 bases, with 18 bases lying between them.